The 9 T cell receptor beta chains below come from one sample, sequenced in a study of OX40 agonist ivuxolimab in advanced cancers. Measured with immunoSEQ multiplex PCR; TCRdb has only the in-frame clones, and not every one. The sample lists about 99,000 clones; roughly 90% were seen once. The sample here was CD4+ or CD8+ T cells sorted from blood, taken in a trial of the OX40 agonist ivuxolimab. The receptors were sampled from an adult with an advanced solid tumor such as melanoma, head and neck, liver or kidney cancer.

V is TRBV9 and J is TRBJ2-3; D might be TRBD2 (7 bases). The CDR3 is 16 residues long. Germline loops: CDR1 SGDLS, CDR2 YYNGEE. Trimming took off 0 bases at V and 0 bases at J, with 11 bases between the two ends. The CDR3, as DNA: TGTGCCAGCAGCGTAGCCGGGGGGCATAGCACAGATACGCAGTATTTT. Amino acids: CASSVAGGHSTDTQYF.

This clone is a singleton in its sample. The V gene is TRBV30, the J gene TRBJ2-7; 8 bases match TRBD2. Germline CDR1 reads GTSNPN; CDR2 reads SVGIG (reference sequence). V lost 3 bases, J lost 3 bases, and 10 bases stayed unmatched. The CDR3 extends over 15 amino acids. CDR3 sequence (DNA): TGTGCCTGGAGGGGGGGGAGCGGGAGAGTCTACGAGCAGTACTTC. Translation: CAWRGGSGRVYEQYF.

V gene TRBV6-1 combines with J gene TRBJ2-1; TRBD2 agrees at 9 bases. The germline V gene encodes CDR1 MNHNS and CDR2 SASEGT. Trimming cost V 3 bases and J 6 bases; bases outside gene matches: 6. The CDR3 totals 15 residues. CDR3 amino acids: CASSEYRTSVNEQFF. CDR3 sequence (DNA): TGTGCCAGCAGTGAGTATCGGACTAGCGTCAATGAGCAGTTCTTC.

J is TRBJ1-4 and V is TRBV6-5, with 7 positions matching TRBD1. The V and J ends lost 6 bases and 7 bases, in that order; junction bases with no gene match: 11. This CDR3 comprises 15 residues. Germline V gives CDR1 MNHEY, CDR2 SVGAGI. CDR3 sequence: CASSLAGQRGEKLFF. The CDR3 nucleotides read TGTGCCAGCAGCCTAGCGGGACAGAGGGGTGAAAAACTGTTTTTT.

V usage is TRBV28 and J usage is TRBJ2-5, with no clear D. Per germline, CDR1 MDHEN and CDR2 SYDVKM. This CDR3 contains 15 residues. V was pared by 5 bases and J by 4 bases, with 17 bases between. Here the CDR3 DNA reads TGTGCCAGCAGTCCCCGCGGAAGGGTAGGAGAGACCCAGTACTTC. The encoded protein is CASSPRGRVGETQYF. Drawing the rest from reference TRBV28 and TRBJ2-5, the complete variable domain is DVKVTQSSRYLVKRTGEKVFLECVQDMDHENMFWYRQDPGLGLRLIYFSYDVKMKEKGDIPEGYSVSREKKERFSLILESASTNQTSMYLCASSPRGRVGETQYFGPGTRLLVL.

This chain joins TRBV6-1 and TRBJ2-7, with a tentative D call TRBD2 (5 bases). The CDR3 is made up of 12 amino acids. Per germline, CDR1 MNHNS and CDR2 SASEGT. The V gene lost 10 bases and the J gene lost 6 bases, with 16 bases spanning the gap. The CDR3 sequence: CATVLHEGEQYF. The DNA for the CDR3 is TGTGCCACCGTTCTCCACGAGGGCGAGCAGTACTTC.

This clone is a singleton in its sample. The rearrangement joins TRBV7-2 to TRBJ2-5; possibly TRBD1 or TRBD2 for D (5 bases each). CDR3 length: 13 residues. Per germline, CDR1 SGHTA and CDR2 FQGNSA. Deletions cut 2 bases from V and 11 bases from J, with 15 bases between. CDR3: CASSLLVGDLQYF. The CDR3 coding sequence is TGTGCCAGCAGCTTACTAGTGGGGGATTTGCAGTACTTC.

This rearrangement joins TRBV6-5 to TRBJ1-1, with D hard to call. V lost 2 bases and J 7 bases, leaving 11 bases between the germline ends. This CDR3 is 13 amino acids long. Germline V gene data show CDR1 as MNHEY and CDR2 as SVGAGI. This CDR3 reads CASSYMRAHEAFF. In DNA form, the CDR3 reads TGTGCCAGCAGTTACATGAGGGCTCATGAAGCTTTCTTT.

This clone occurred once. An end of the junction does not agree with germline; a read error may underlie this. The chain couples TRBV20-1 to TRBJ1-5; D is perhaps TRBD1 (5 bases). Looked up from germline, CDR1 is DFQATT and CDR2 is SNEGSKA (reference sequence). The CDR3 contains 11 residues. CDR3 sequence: CSAPLGDSRRF. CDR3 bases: TGCAGTGCTCCCCTTGGGGACTCTAGACGGTTT.